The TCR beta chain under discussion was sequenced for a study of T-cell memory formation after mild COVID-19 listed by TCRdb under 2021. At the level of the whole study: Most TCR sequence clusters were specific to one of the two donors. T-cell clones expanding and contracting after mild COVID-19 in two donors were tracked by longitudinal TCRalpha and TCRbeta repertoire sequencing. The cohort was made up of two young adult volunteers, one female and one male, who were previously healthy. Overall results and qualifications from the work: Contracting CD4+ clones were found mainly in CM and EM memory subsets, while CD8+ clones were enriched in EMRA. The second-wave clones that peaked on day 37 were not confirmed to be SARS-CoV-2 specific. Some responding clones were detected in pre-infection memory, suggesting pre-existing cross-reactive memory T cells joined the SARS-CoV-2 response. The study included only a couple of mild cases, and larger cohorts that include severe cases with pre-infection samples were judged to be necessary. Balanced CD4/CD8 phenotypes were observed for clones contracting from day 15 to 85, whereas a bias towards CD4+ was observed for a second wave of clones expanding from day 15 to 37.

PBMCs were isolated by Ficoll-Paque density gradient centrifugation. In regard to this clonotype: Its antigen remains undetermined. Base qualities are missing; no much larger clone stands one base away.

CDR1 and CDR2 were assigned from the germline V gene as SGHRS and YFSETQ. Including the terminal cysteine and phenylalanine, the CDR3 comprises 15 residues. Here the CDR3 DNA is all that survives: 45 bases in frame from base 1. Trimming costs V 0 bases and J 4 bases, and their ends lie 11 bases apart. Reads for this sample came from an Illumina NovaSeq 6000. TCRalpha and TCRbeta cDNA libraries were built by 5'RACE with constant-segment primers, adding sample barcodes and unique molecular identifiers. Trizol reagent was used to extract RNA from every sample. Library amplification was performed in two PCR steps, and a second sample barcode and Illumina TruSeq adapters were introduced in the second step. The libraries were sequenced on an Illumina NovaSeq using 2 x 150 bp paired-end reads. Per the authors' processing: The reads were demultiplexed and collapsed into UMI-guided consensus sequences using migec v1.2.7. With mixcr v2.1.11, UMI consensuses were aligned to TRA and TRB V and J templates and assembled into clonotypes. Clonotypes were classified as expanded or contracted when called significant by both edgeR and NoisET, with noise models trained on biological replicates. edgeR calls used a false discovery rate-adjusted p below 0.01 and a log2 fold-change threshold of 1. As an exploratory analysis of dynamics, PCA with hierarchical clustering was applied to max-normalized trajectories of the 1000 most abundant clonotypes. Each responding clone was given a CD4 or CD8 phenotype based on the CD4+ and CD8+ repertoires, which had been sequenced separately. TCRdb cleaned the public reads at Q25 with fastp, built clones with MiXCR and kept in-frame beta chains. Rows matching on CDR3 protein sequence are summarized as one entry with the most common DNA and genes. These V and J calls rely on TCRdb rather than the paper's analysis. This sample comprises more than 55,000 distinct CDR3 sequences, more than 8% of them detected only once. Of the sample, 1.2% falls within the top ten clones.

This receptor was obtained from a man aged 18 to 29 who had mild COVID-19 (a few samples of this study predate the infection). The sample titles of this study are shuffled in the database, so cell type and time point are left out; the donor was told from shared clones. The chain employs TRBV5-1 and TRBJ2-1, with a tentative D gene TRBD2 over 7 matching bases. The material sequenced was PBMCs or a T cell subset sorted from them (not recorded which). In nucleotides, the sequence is TGCGCCAGCAGCTTGGGCGGGGGCGCGTACAATGAGCAGTTCTTC. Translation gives CASSLGGGAYNEQFF.